The T cell receptor (beta chain) described here comes from a study of blood T cell repertoires in COVID-19. Study as a whole: Spain, Italy and the United States supplied samples that represented acute and convalescent COVID-19.

TCRdb's table, derived via immunoSEQ multiplex PCR, lists solely in-frame clones and lacks some. Of over 200,000 clones in the sample, about 83% were seen once. The germline gives CDR1 KGHSH, CDR2 LQKENI. The CDR3 has 15 amino acids. V dropped 1 base and J dropped 2 bases, with 12 bases sitting between them. Source material: peripheral blood. V gene TRBV18 combines with J gene TRBJ2-7, with D possibly matching TRBD1 (6 bases). This TCR was sampled from an elderly man with acute or convalescent COVID-19. In DNA, the CDR3 is TGTGCCAGCTCACCACTACCAGGGGACCCCTACGAGCAGTACTTC. Translating gives CASSPLPGDPYEQYF.